This T cell receptor (beta chain) was retrieved from a study of cytomegalovirus exposure and HLA in healthy donors. General study results and limits: For most TCR beta V segments, an earlier analysis put the productive rate at about 87% or about 30% of the time. Most CMV-associated TCR beta chains were later found to appear HLA-restricted.

PCR used 60 Vbeta primers and 13 Jbeta primers. Only in-frame clones appear in the TCRdb table, and some are missing; sequencing was by immunoSEQ multiplex PCR. The sample lists tens of thousands of clones; around 78% were seen once. Germline CDR1 is SGHKS and CDR2 is YYEKEE (reference sequence). This CDR3 has 14 residues. J was trimmed by 2 bases and V by 6 bases; bases with no gene match: 6. This clone was detected a few times. What it binds is not known. The V and J genes are TRBV5-5 and TRBJ2-7; 9 bases fit TRBD2. This TCR was sampled from a man aged 45-65 years in good health and CMV-seronegative. The sequenced sample consisted of PBMCs. Here the CDR3 reads CASTRLAETYEQYF. The CDR3, as DNA: TGTGCCAGCACCAGACTAGCGGAGACCTACGAGCAGTACTTC.